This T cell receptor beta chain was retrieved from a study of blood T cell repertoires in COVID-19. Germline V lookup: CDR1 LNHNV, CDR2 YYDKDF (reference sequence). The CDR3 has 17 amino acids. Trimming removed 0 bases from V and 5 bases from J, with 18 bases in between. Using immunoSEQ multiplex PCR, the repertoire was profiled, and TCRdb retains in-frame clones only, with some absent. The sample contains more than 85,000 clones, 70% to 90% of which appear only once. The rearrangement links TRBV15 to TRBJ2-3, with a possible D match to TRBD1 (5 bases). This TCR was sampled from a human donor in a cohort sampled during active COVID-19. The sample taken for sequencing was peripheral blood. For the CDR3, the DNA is TGTGCCACCAGCAGAGATAATCGGACACCGTGGGGAGATACGCAGTATTTT. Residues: CATSRDNRTPWGDTQYF.